Following are 20 T cell receptor beta chains from one sample sequenced in a study of control samples from healthy donors and cancer patients. Data came from immunoSEQ multiplex PCR; TCRdb stores just in-frame clones and leaves some out. Here the sample spans about 170,000 clones, around 91% being singletons. The sequencing sample was made of blood. Receptors originate from a woman aged 30 to 39 in good health.

The CDR3 DNA sequence: TGTGCTAGTGGTTTGGTACTGGGGACAGGGGGCACTGAAGCTTTCTTT. Protein sequence: CASGLVLGTGGTEAFF. This chain connects TRBV12-5 to TRBJ1-1; 11 nucleotides line up with TRBD1. The CDR3 is 16 amino acids. With V trimmed by 0 bases and J by 4 bases, 4 bases remained unmatched. The germline V gene encodes CDR1 LGHNT and CDR2 FRNRAP. The whole variable domain, remainder taken from reference TRBV12-5 and TRBJ1-1, is DARVTQTPRHKVTEMGQEVTMRCQPILGHNTVFWYRQTMMQGLELLAYFRNRAPLDDSGMPKDRFSAEMPDATLATLKIQPSEPRDSAVYFCASGLVLGTGGTEAFFGQGTRLTVV.

The chain combines TRBV5-4 with TRBJ2-3; the match to TRBD2 covers 10 bases. The J segment lost 6 bases and the V segment lost 2 bases, leaving 6 bases of the junction unmatched. Germline V gives CDR1 SGHNT, CDR2 YYREEE (reference sequence). The CDR3 spans 15 residues. The CDR3 is CASSFQRGGRDTQYF. DNA of the CDR3: TGTGCCAGCAGCTTTCAGCGGGGGGGCCGGGATACGCAGTATTTT.

The rearrangement links TRBV28 to TRBJ2-5, with D possibly matching TRBD1 (6 bases). The CDR3 is 15 residues long. From germline, CDR1 is MDHEN and CDR2 SYDVKM. Between the trimmed V and J ends, which lost 4 bases and 5 bases, there was a span of 17 bases. The CDR3 loop reads CASSSYTGLGETQYF. The CDR3 DNA reads as TGTGCCAGCAGTTCCTACACAGGGTTGGGGGAGACCCAGTACTTC.

This clone has just one count. The CDR3 is CARSADRLNTEAFF. The CDR3 DNA reads as TGTGCCAGAAGCGCCGACAGGCTGAACACTGAAGCTTTCTTT. The chain recombines TRBV5-3 with TRBJ1-1, with D possibly matching TRBD1 (6 bases). TRBV5-3 is designated an ORF whose function remains uncertain. Deletions cut 4 bases from V and 0 bases from J, with 10 bases between. The CDR3 extends over 14 amino acids.

This chain uses TRBV25-1 with TRBJ2-7; either TRBD1 or TRBD2 may supply D (5 bases each). V was clipped by 1 base and J by 3 bases, with 7 bases between them. Germline CDR1 is MGHDK and CDR2 is SYGVNS. The CDR3 covers 13 residues. CDR3 protein: CASSEWDGYEQYF. The CDR3 region has the DNA TGTGCCAGCAGTGAATGGGACGGCTACGAGCAGTACTTC.

The V and J genes are TRBV5-5 and TRBJ2-1; unclear D gene. V was shortened by 0 bases and J by 8 bases, with 9 bases between the two germline ends. CDR1 is SGHKS, CDR2 YYEKEE, per germline (reference sequence). The CDR3 contains 13 residues. CDR3 loop: CASSLVGSDEQFF. As DNA, the CDR3 is TGTGCCAGCAGCTTGGTTGGGTCCGATGAGCAGTTCTTC.

For this clone: The sample holds other DNA sequences that translate to the same CDR3. The rearrangement joins TRBV7-2 to TRBJ2-5; D is unclear. Per germline, CDR1 SGHTA and CDR2 FQGNSA. The CDR3 is made up of 13 amino acids. V lost 1 base and J lost 3, with 6 bases in between. The CDR3 loop reads CASSLGQEETQYF. The CDR3 nucleotides are TGTGCCAGCAGCTTAGGGCAGGAAGAGACCCAGTACTTC.

V gene TRBV4-2 combines with J gene TRBJ2-7; a weak D match, TRBD2 (6 bases). The germline gives CDR1 LGHNA, CDR2 YNFKEQ. The germline V and J ends were trimmed by 0 bases and 3 bases, with 12 bases remaining between them. CDR3 size: 15 residues. The CDR3: CASSQDLGLLYEQYF. The CDR3 nucleotides read TGTGCCAGCAGCCAAGATCTCGGACTACTCTACGAGCAGTACTTC.

The chain recombines TRBV19 with TRBJ2-6, with D perhaps TRBD1 (6 bases). From germline, CDR1 is LNHDA and CDR2 SQIVND (reference sequence). The CDR3 covers 17 residues. V dropped 5 bases and J dropped 0 bases, with 14 bases sitting between them. The DNA of the CDR3 is TGTGCCAGTAGTTACCGGGACACCAGCTCTGGGGCCAACGTCCTGACTTTC. Translating it yields CASSYRDTSSGANVLTF.

This clone has just a few counts. This rearrangement joins TRBV5-4 to TRBJ2-5; no firm D call. CDR1 is SGHNT and CDR2 is YYREEE in the germline V gene (reference sequence). The CDR3 has 13 residues. V lost 0 bases and J lost 3, with 6 bases in between. The CDR3, as DNA: TGTGCCAGCAGCTTGGACAGAAAAGAGACCCAGTACTTC. Protein sequence: CASSLDRKETQYF. Complete variable domain (other parts from reference TRBV5-4 and TRBJ2-5): ETGVTQSPTHLIKTRGQQVTLRCSSQSGHNTVSWYQQALGQGPQFIFQYYREEENGRGNFPPRFSGLQFPNYSSELNVNALELDDSALYLCASSLDRKETQYFGPGTRLLVL.

The chain joins TRBV21-1 to TRBJ1-5; the table's D call of TRBD1 was not tested on the DNA. TRBV21-1 has pseudogene status. CDR3 length: 19 amino acids. In nucleotides, the CDR3 is TGTGCCAGCAGCAAATGGGCAGGGGGCGGTTATTTTAGCAATCAGCCCCAGCATTTT. As protein: CASSKWAGGGYFSNQPQHF.

The V and J genes are TRBV11-3 and TRBJ1-6, with a possible D match to TRBD1 (5 bases). The germline V gene has CDR1 SGHNT and CDR2 YENEEA. The CDR3 length is 13 residues. V was pared by 1 base and J by 8 bases, with 6 bases between. The CDR3 reads CASSLGGDSPLHF. DNA for the CDR3: TGTGCCAGCAGCTTAGGAGGGGATTCACCCCTCCACTTT.

The rearrangement uses TRBV5-6 and TRBJ1-5; perhaps TRBD1 as D (6 bases). V gave up 2 bases and J gave up 0 bases, with 9 bases separating them. The V gene's germline CDR1 is SGHDT and CDR2 YYEEEE. The CDR3 extends over 15 amino acids. CDR3 in amino acids: CASSLGTNSNQPQHF. CDR3 sequence (DNA): TGTGCCAGCAGCTTAGGGACAAATAGCAATCAGCCCCAGCATTTT.

The chain uses TRBV18 and TRBJ2-3, with D perhaps TRBD2 (6 bases). CDR3 length: 14 residues. The V end lost 0 bases, the J end lost 3 bases, and 7 bases lay between the germline ends. The germline V gene has CDR1 KGHSH and CDR2 LQKENI. The CDR3, as DNA: TGTGCCAGCTCACCACCCCTAGCGACAGATACGCAGTATTTT. Translating it yields CASSPPLATDTQYF.

This chain uses TRBV28 with TRBJ2-1, with a tentative D call TRBD1 (5 bases). Per the germline V gene, CDR1 is MDHEN and CDR2 is SYDVKM. The CDR3 contains 13 residues. Between the trimmed V and J ends, which lost 6 bases and 9 bases, there was a span of 15 bases. The CDR3 sequence: CASSPGWWGEQFF. In nucleotides, the CDR3 is TGTGCCAGCAGCCCAGGGTGGTGGGGTGAGCAGTTCTTC.

The rearrangement uses TRBV2 and TRBJ2-7, with 8 bases matching TRBD2. The CDR3 contains 15 residues. Germline V CDR1 and CDR2: SNHLY, FYNNEI. V shed 7 bases, J shed 3 bases, and the junction held 11 bases outside the gene matches. CDR3 region: CASTTGGGLFYEQYF. The CDR3 DNA reads as TGTGCCAGCACCACGGGAGGGGGGCTCTTCTACGAGCAGTACTTC. The full variable domain, with the rest looked up from reference TRBV2 and TRBJ2-7, is EPEVTQTPSHQVTQMGQEVILRCVPISNHLYFYWYRQILGQKVEFLVSFYNNEISEKSEIFDDQFSVERPDGSNFTLKIRSTKLEDSAMYFCASTTGGGLFYEQYFGPGTRLTVT.

For this clone: The germline gene is not matched at one end of the junction; a read error may be the cause. At the DNA level, this CDR3 is encoded by other sequences in the same sample as well. The V and J genes are TRBV5-1 and TRBJ2-7; D tentatively reads TRBD1 or TRBD2 (5 bases each). The CDR3 consists of 16 residues. Germline CDR1 is SGHRS and CDR2 is YFSETQ. The CDR3 is CASSPPGRSYSYEQYF. In DNA form, the CDR3 reads TGCGCCAGCAGCCCACCGGGACGGTCGTACTCCTACGAACAGTACTTC.

The chain links TRBV10-2 to TRBJ2-7, with TRBD2 matching 11 bases. CDR1 is WSHSY, CDR2 SAAADI, per germline. The CDR3 spans 13 residues. V dropped 4 bases and J dropped 7; count of bases not matched to a gene: 3. Here the CDR3 DNA reads TGCGCCAGCAGTGGGCTAGCGGGAGGTGAGCAGTACTTC. This encodes CASSGLAGGEQYF.

The V call is TRBV21-1, the J call TRBJ2-1; the table's D call of TRBD2 was not tested on the DNA. TRBV21-1 is labeled a pseudogene. The CDR3 extends over 14 amino acids. CDR3 in amino acids: CASSKAGGINEQFF. In nucleotides, the CDR3 is TGTGCCAGCAGCAAAGCGGGAGGAATCAATGAGCAGTTCTTC.

Relative to its sample, this clone is medium-sized. The CDR3 coding sequence is TGTGCCAGTGGTCGGACGCTCAACACTGAAGCTTTCTTT. This sequence encodes CASGRTLNTEAFF. The chain employs TRBV19 and TRBJ1-1; D call uncertain. Trimming removed 8 bases from V and 2 bases from J, with 12 bases in between. Germline lookup yields CDR1 LNHDA and CDR2 SQIVND (reference sequence). The CDR3 contains 13 residues.